This T cell receptor (beta chain) comes out of a study of blood T cells in healthy people across ages (dated by TCRdb to about 2015). About the full investigation: In model experiments, roughly one uniquely barcoded TCR beta cDNA molecule per two T cells was captured by template switching. The study measured age-related changes in TCR beta repertoire diversity using deep sequencing normalized with unique cDNA molecular identifiers. The donors were divided into four age groups: young (average roughly 15 years), middle-aged (approximately 39), aged (approximately 62) and long-lived (nearly 85). To avoid experimental bias, donors of different ages were randomly spread across the sequencing lanes. Two additional independent replicas of 1 million unique cDNA reads from the same blood draw were analyzed for two donors (one aged 18 to 30 and one aged 80 or older).

The CDR3 starts with the cysteine, ends with the phenylalanine, and has 15 residues. Only the CDR3 part of the read is kept: 45 bases, read in frame from the first base. CDR1 DFQATT and CDR2 SNEGSKA are derived from the germline V gene (reference sequence). V is cut by 0 bases and J by 1 base, and the space between the germline ends is 9 bases. Libraries were prepared through 5' RACE. The sequencer listed for this sample is Illumina HiSeq 2500. A second PCR of about 6 to 12 cycles was run with a J-beta primer mix and a sample-barcoded 5' primer. Each TCR beta cDNA molecule received a unique molecular identifier from a template-switch 5' adaptor carrying 12 random nucleotides. At least 2.5 million CDR3-containing paired-end reads were obtained from each sample. First-strand cDNA synthesis was performed from all RNA using the Mint cDNA synthesis kit, with priming by a TRBC-specific oligonucleotide. Following uracil-DNA glycosylase treatment, all cDNA underwent a first 18-cycle PCR with the universal primers M1SS and BC2_uni_R. Per the original workflow: For normalization, 1 million high-quality reads were randomly selected from each sample, with every read carrying a distinct molecular identifier. Instead of being binned into consensus sequences, reads that shared molecular identifiers were thrown out. MiTCR, run with a Q25 quality threshold and the strictest error-elimination algorithm, handled CDR3 identification, clonotype clustering and error correction. A nonparametric unseen species model with Euler transformation was used to estimate a lower bound on total TCR beta diversity. TCRdb itself trimmed the public reads at Q25 with fastp, ran MiXCR and retained productive beta chains. Identical CDR3 proteins give one entry, which carries the most common genes and DNA. The authors' filters were not applied to this entry. The sample table contains about a million distinct CDR3 sequences; only one count was recorded for around two fifths of them. The top ten constitute around 14% of the sample.

The donors were about 40 Caucasian individuals from Russia, aged roughly 6 to 90 years, who were systemically healthy. Each donor gave around 9.5 milliliters of peripheral blood, collected into EDTA-treated Vacutainer tubes. Ficoll-Paque density-gradient centrifugation was used to isolate PBMCs, with at least 6 million obtained per sample. Trizol reagent was used to extract total RNA from the PBMCs, yielding at least 5.5 micrograms per sample. Naive CD45RAhigh/CD27high T cell percentages were measured by flow cytometry on a PBMC aliquot from every donor. On this clonotype: Its antigen has not been determined. No base qualities exist here, and no much larger clone lies one base off it.

Overall study results and their limits: Observed TCR beta diversity correlated strongly with the percentage of naive T cells measured by flow cytometry. Bulk unsorted PBMC profiling prevented conclusive comparison of naive and antigen-experienced compartments. Compared with the aged group, more naive CD4+ T cells, fewer expanded clones and increased TCR diversity were shown by the long-lived group, suggesting age selection. Donor CMV infection status was unknown, potentially confounding age-related changes in expanded clonotypes. Total diversity estimates from one million sequenced T cells were considered lower bounds and underestimates. Observed TCR beta diversity per million T cells fell roughly linearly with age, and a significant reduction was already apparent by age around 40.

The rearranged chain carries TRBV20-1 and TRBJ2-2; the D gene cannot be named for sure. This clonotype originated in a man younger than 35 in good health. What was sequenced was blood. The DNA sequence follows: TGCAGTGCTAGAGAGAACGACGGGAACACCGGGGAGCTGTTTTTT. It specifies CSARENDGNTGELFF.